This paragraph covers one T cell receptor beta chain sequence. Here immunoSEQ multiplex PCR was the method, and the copy in TCRdb shows in-frame clones only, minus some. This repertoire shows around 110,000 clones, roughly 91% found once; its top ten account for approximately 1.7%. This sample's time point: peripheral blood 6 weeks after treatment start. This sample was taken from a study of PD-L1 blockade in urothelial cancer. Turning to the study itself: Males with bladder-origin urothelial cancer constituted about 90% of the 29 patients. A median blood sample held approximately 140,000 T cells and 75,000 to 85,000 unique TCRs. Blood analyses occurred 3 weeks (second dose) and 6 weeks post treatment start.

This CDR3 spans 16 amino acids. Germline V gene data show CDR1 as SGHAT and CDR2 as FQNNGV. Trimming at V came to 5 bases and at J to 8 bases, leaving 9 bases not matched to a gene. The V gene is TRBV11-2, the J gene TRBJ2-7; 16 nucleotides match TRBD2. The sequences come from PBMCs, collected around atezolizumab (anti-PD-L1) treatment. The receptor was derived from a man aged 60 to 75 with urothelial cancer. The CDR3, as DNA: TGTGCCAGCAGCCTGGGACTAGCGGGAGGGAAGGTGCAGCAGTACTTC. Encoded protein: CASSLGLAGGKVQQYF. The full variable domain, completed using reference TRBV11-2 and TRBJ2-7, is EAGVAQSPRYKIIEKRQSVAFWCNPISGHATLYWYQQILGQGPKLLIQFQNNGVVDDSQLPKDRFSAERLKGVDSTLKIQPAKLEDSAVYLCASSLGLAGGKVQQYFGPGTRLTVT.